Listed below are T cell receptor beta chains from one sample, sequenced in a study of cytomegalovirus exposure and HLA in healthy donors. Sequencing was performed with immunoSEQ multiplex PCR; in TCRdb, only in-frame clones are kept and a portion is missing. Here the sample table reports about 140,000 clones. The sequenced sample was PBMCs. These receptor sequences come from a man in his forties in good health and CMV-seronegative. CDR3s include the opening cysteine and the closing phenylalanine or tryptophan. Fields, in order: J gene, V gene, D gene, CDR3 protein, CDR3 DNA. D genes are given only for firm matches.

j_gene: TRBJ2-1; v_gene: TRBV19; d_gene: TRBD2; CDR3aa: CATSGEGRGRGAREQFF; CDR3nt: TGTGCCACCTCGGGGGAGGGAAGAGGGCGGGGGGCGAGAGAGCAGTTCTTC
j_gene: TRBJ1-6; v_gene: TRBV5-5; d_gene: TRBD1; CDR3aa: CASSYGTDNSPLHF; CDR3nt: TGTGCCAGCAGCTACGGGACAGATAATTCACCCCTCCACTTT
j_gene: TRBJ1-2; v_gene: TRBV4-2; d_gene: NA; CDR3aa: CASSQRETDYGYTF; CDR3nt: TGTGCCAGCAGCCAAAGGGAGACGGACTATGGCTACACCTTC
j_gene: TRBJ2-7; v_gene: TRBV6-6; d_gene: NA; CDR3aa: CASSRAQRQAPVKQYF; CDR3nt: TGTGCCAGCAGTCGCGCCCAAAGACAGGCACCCGTCAAGCAGTACTTC
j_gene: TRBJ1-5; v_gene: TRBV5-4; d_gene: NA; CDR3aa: CASSADNQPQHF; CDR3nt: TGTGCCAGCAGCGCGGACAATCAGCCCCAGCATTTT
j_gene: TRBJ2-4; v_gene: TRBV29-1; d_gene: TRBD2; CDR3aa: CSGEGGGGLDIQYF; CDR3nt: TGCAGCGGCGAGGGAGGCGGGGGGTTGGACATTCAGTACTTC
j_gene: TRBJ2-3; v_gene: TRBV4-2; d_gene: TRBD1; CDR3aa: CASSQDARTGEEDTQYF; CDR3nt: TGTGCCAGCAGCCAAGATGCCCGGACAGGGGAGGAAGATACGCAGTATTTT
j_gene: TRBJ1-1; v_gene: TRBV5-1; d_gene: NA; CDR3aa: CASSRNRGSTEAFF; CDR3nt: TGCGCCAGCAGCCGCAATCGGGGGAGCACTGAAGCTTTCTTT
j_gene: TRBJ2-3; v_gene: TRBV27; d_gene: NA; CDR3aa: CASSETRDTQYF; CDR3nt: TGTGCCAGCAGTGAGACAAGAGATACGCAGTATTTT
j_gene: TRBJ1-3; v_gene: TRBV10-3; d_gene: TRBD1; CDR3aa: CAITRGTGTGNTIYF; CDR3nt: TGTGCCATCACTCGAGGGACAGGGACAGGAAACACCATATATTTT
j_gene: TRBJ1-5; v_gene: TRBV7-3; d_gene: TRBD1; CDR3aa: CASSLTDRGSCQPQHF; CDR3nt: TGTGCCAGCAGCTTAACGGACAGGGGGTCTTGTCAGCCCCAGCATTTT
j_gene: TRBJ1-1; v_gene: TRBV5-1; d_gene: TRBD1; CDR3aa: CASSLDPNRGMNTEAFF; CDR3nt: TGCGCCAGCAGCTTGGACCCTAACAGGGGCATGAACACTGAAGCTTTCTTT
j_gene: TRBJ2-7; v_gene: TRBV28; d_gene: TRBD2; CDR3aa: CASSLWGGSTYEQYF; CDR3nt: TGTGCCAGCAGTTTATGGGGAGGGTCAACCTACGAGCAGTACTTC
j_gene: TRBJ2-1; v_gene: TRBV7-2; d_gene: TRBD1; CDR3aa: CASSLGGTGSSYNEQFF; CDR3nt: TGTGCCAGCAGCTTAGGAGGGACAGGGAGCTCCTACAATGAGCAGTTCTTC
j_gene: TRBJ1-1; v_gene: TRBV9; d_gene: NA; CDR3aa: CASSPREAQHTEAFF; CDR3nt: TGTGCCAGCAGCCCCCGGGAGGCTCAGCACACTGAAGCTTTCTTT
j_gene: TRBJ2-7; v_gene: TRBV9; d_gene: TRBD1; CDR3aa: CASSDLSSDRGLYF; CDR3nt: TGTGCCAGCAGCGACCTCTCCTCGGACAGGGGGCTGTACTTC